A single sample gave rise to the 17 T cell receptor beta chains below, sequenced in a study of T cells in Graves' hyperthyroidism and ophthalmopathy. It was RNA transcripts that yielded the amplified TCR beta CDR3 regions. With the HTBI primer set, the TCR CDR3 went through a first round of RT-PCR. Each CDR3 protein gets one entry after TCRdb re-called the multiplex PCR reads with MiXCR. The sample includes 300,000 to 450,000 distinct CDR3 sequences, 15% to 19% of them seen just once. The sequencing input was blood. These receptors were taken from a woman under 30 with Graves' hyperthyroidism that later progressed to Graves' ophthalmopathy.

The rearrangement links TRBV19 to TRBJ2-2; the match to TRBD2 covers 13 bases. Per germline, CDR1 LNHDA and CDR2 SQIVND (reference sequence). The CDR3 totals 17 residues. V was pared by 7 bases and J by 7 bases, with 12 bases of the junction left unmatched. CDR3 coding DNA: TGTGCCAGTATGAACCCCGGGACTAGCGGGGTCCACGGGGAGCTGTTTTTT. It encodes CASMNPGTSGVHGELFF.

This clonotype was counted ten times or more. V is TRBV12-3 or TRBV12-4 and J is TRBJ2-5; a possible D gene is TRBD2 (6 bases). CDR3 length equals 17 residues. V was pared by 5 bases and J by 4 bases, with 23 bases between. This chain's CDR3 is CASSHHLAGSLRETQYF. CDR3 in DNA: TGTGCCAGCAGTCACCACCTGGCCGGGAGTCTTAGAGAGACCCAGTACTTC.

Remarks on this clonotype: It may be a read error: a sequence one base away is much more abundant. This chain links TRBV6-2 or TRBV6-3 with TRBJ2-7; 8 bases line up with TRBD1. V gave up 5 bases and J gave up 1 base; unmatched junction bases: 7. The germline CDR1 and CDR2 sequences are MNHEY and SVGEGT. This CDR3 is built from 15 residues. This CDR3 is CASSLPRTGSYEQYF. The CDR3, as DNA: TGTGCCAGCAGTCTTCCTCGGACAGGGTCCTACGAGCAGTACTTC.

The sample holds a few counts of this clonotype. This rearrangement joins TRBV29-1 to TRBJ1-3, with D perhaps matching TRBD1 (5 bases). Per germline, CDR1 SQVTM and CDR2 ANQGSEA. The CDR3 totals 12 residues. V was cut by 6 bases and J by 2 bases, with 8 bases left in between. The CDR3 nucleotides are TGCAGCGTAAGGGACCCTGGAAACACCATATATTTT. This encodes CSVRDPGNTIYF.

This clonotype showed up many times. The rearrangement uses TRBV11-2 and TRBJ2-7, with 10 bases aligning to TRBD1. Germline-derived CDR1 and CDR2 are SGHAT and FQNNGV. V was clipped by 6 bases and J by 4 bases; unmatched bases: 3. This CDR3 has 13 amino acids. The CDR3 loop is CASRGTGAYEQYF. The DNA for the CDR3 is TGTGCCAGCAGGGGGACAGGGGCGTACGAGCAGTACTTC.

V is TRBV20-1 and J is TRBJ1-2; possible D gene TRBD1, 6 bases. With 7 bases removed from V and 8 bases from J, the gap between germline ends came to 20 bases. The CDR3 loop spans 13 amino acids. Germline V gene sequence: CDR1 DFQATT, CDR2 SNEGSKA (reference sequence). The CDR3 region has the DNA TGCAGTGACCCAAAGCCTTACAGGGAGGGCTACACCTTC. Residues: CSDPKPYREGYTF.

This clonotype has ten or more counts. The rearrangement joins TRBV11-2 to TRBJ2-1, with a weak D call TRBD2 (6 bases). CDR3 length: 13 amino acids. The germline V gene has CDR1 SGHAT and CDR2 FQNNGV. With 2 bases removed from V and 6 bases from J, the gap between germline ends came to 8 bases. The CDR3 sequence is CASSLPGVNEQFF. The CDR3 coding sequence is TGTGCCAGCAGCTTACCGGGAGTCAATGAGCAGTTCTTC.

This clonotype was recorded at least ten times. Here the CDR3 reads CASSLGQANEKLFF. The CDR3 DNA reads TGCGCCAGCAGCCTTGGACAGGCTAATGAAAAACTGTTTTTT. The chain uses TRBV5-1 and TRBJ1-4, with TRBD1 matching over 7 bases. Germline loops: CDR1 SGHRS, CDR2 YFSETQ. This CDR3 has 14 residues. Trimming took 4 bases from V and 3 from J; bases not matched to a gene: 3.

This clonotype was seen at least ten times. This chain connects TRBV27 to TRBJ1-2; no definite D call. V was shortened by 5 bases and J by 1 base, with 17 bases between the two germline ends. CDR3 length: 16 residues. Germline CDR1 is MNHEY and CDR2 is SMNVEV (reference sequence). The CDR3 region is CASSPTTGAGNYGYTF. The CDR3 DNA reads as TGTGCCAGCAGTCCAACTACGGGAGCCGGTAACTATGGCTACACCTTC.

Regarding this clonotype: This could be a read error, since a much larger clone is one nucleotide away. The chain employs TRBV6-1 and TRBJ1-2; D is uncertain. Trimming shortened V by 1 base and J by 3 bases, and 12 bases separated the two germline ends. Germline CDR1 reads MNHNS; CDR2 reads SASEGT. CDR3 length equals 15 residues. Here the CDR3 reads CASSEDGLWDYGYTF. CDR3 in DNA: TGTGCCAGCAGTGAAGACGGACTTTGGGACTATGGCTACACCTTC.

V gene TRBV7-9 combines with J gene TRBJ2-4; D unresolved. Trimming removed 5 bases from V and 5 bases from J, with 10 bases in between. CDR3 length: 13 residues. The germline V gene encodes CDR1 SEHNR and CDR2 FQNEAQ (reference sequence). The CDR3 loop is CASSPIRENIQYF. DNA for the CDR3: TGTGCCAGCAGCCCTATTCGGGAAAACATTCAGTACTTC. Drawing the rest from reference TRBV7-9 and TRBJ2-4, the complete variable domain is DTGVSQNPRHKITKRGQNVTFRCDPISEHNRLYWYRQTLGQGPEFLTYFQNEAQLEKSRLLSDRFSAERPKGSFSTLEIQRTEQGDSAMYLCASSPIRENIQYFGAGTRLSVL.

This clonotype was detected ten times or more. This chain connects TRBV6-1 to TRBJ2-1; 10 bases match TRBD1. V trimming: 6 bases; J trimming: 9 bases; junction bases outside the gene matches: 11. The germline V gene has CDR1 MNHNS and CDR2 SASEGT. CDR3 length equals 15 residues. This chain's CDR3 is CASSGGQGGESEQFF. CDR3 coding DNA: TGTGCCAGCAGCGGAGGACAGGGGGGTGAGAGTGAGCAGTTCTTC.

J is TRBJ2-7 and V is TRBV27, with D tentatively TRBD1 (6 bases). This CDR3 contains 15 residues. Germline V gene data show CDR1 as MNHEY and CDR2 as SMNVEV (reference sequence). The ends were cut back, 8 bases at V and 2 bases at J, with 19 bases in the middle. CDR3 in amino acids: CASRGFVTGAYEQYF. In nucleotides, the CDR3 is TGTGCCAGCCGCGGTTTCGTGACAGGAGCCTACGAGCAGTACTTC.

The CDR3 loop is CASAASDYNEQFF. CDR3 DNA: TGTGCTAGTGCAGCTAGCGACTACAATGAGCAGTTCTTC. V usage is TRBV12-5 and J usage is TRBJ2-1; D is perhaps TRBD2 (6 bases). Trimming took 7 bases from V and 3 from J, leaving 10 bases between them. From germline, CDR1 is LGHNT and CDR2 FRNRAP. This CDR3 is built from 13 residues. The full variable domain, completed using reference TRBV12-5 and TRBJ2-1, is DARVTQTPRHKVTEMGQEVTMRCQPILGHNTVFWYRQTMMQGLELLAYFRNRAPLDDSGMPKDRFSAEMPDATLATLKIQPSEPRDSAVYFCASAASDYNEQFFGPGTRLTVL.

Notes on this clonotype: Being one base from a much bigger clone, this may be a read error. V is TRBV28 and J is TRBJ1-1; TRBD1 matches at 10 bases. CDR1 is MDHEN, CDR2 SYDVKM, per germline. The CDR3 is made up of 17 amino acids. CDR3 nucleotide sequence: TGTGCCAGCAGGACCGGGACAGGGGTATCGATGAACAGTGAAGCTTTCTTT. Amino acids: CASRTGTGVSMNSEAFF.

Only a few counts were recorded for this clonotype. V usage is TRBV2 and J usage is TRBJ2-5, with 9 bases matching TRBD1. The V segment lost 5 bases and the J segment 1 base; nucleotides outside the gene matches: 5. The CDR3 is made up of 15 amino acids. Germline CDR1 reads SNHLY; CDR2 reads FYNNEI. The CDR3 is CASSQQGAVQETQYF. Written as DNA, the CDR3 is TGTGCCAGCAGTCAACAGGGGGCTGTCCAAGAGACCCAGTACTTC.

There are a few counts of this clonotype. This sequence joins TRBV6-1 and TRBJ2-2; D perhaps matches TRBD2 (5 bases). Germline values: CDR1 MNHNS, CDR2 SASEGT. The CDR3 sequence is 14 residues long. Trimming shortened V by 4 bases and J by 6 bases, and 12 bases separated the two germline ends. CDR3 sequence (DNA): TGTGCCAGCAGTGTCGGGGTTAAGGCCGGGGAGCTGTTTTTT. The encoded protein is CASSVGVKAGELFF.